A single sample gave rise to the 11 T cell receptor beta chains below, sequenced in a study of cytomegalovirus exposure and HLA in healthy donors. PCR employed 60 Vbeta and 13 Jbeta primers. Sequenced by immunoSEQ multiplex PCR; TCRdb stores in-frame clones only, minus some. The data contain 70,000 to 90,000 clones, around 66% of them singletons. Source material: PBMCs. All receptors derive from a man aged 55 to 69 in good health and CMV-seropositive.

The gene calls are TRBV7-2 and TRBJ1-5, with a possible D match to TRBD1 (5 bases). The germline V gene encodes CDR1 SGHTA and CDR2 FQGNSA. CDR3 size: 13 residues. With 3 bases removed from V and 7 bases from J, the gap between germline ends came to 10 bases. Written as DNA, the CDR3 is TGTGCCAGCAGCTTCCAGGGTAGACAGCCCCAGCATTTT. Residues: CASSFQGRQPQHF.

The chain links TRBV4-3 to TRBJ2-5, with no clear D. The germline V gene encodes CDR1 LGHNA and CDR2 YSLEER. CDR3 length: 15 residues. Trimming left V 0 bases short and J 5 bases short, with 13 bases between. CDR3 residues: CASSQDGRASETQYF. CDR3 DNA: TGCGCCAGCAGCCAAGATGGGCGCGCGAGCGAGACCCAGTACTTC.

The chain combines TRBV19 with TRBJ1-2; D may be TRBD1 (5 bases). Germline V gives CDR1 LNHDA, CDR2 SQIVND (reference sequence). The V and J ends lost 5 bases and 3 bases respectively, with 22 bases between them. There are 17 residues in the CDR3. The DNA of the CDR3 is TGTGCCAGTAGTTCCCCACCCCGTCCTGGCAGGGACTATGGCTACACCTTC. Translating gives CASSSPPRPGRDYGYTF.

The V and J genes are TRBV4-1 and TRBJ2-3; 8 positions agree with TRBD1. Germline V CDR1 and CDR2: MGHRA, YSYEKL. CDR3 length equals 15 residues. The V gene end was trimmed by 6 bases and the J gene end by 1 base; junction bases not matched to a gene: 6. CDR3 residues: CASSPGDRRTDTQYF. Here the CDR3 DNA reads TGCGCCAGCAGTCCCGGGGACAGGCGCACAGATACGCAGTATTTT.

This chain connects TRBV27 to TRBJ2-1, with 8 bases fitting TRBD2. Germline V lookup: CDR1 MNHEY, CDR2 SMNVEV (reference sequence). This CDR3 is built from 16 residues. V shed 0 bases and J 7 bases; nucleotides not matched to a gene: 8. This CDR3 is CASSLSTGGRMNEQFF. The CDR3 nucleotides read TGTGCCAGCAGTTTATCTACTGGCGGGAGGATGAATGAGCAGTTCTTC.

This clone was seen only a few times. V is TRBV29-1 and J is TRBJ2-1, with 8 positions matching TRBD2. CDR1 SQVTM and CDR2 ANQGSEA come from the germline V gene. There are 14 residues in the CDR3. The junction had 5 bases not matched to a gene; V was cut back by 3 bases and J by 4 bases. DNA for the CDR3: TGCAGCGTTGAGGGACTAGGGACTTACAATGAGCAGTTCTTC. As protein: CSVEGLGTYNEQFF.

This chain links TRBV6-5 with TRBJ1-5; 8 bases align to TRBD1. The CDR3 is 16 residues long. J gave up 6 bases and V 4 bases, and 11 bases lay outside the gene matches. Looked up from germline, CDR1 is MNHEY and CDR2 is SVGAGI. This CDR3 is CASSSDRTGGTQPQHF. CDR3 bases: TGTGCCAGCAGTTCCGACCGTACAGGGGGGACTCAGCCCCAGCATTTT.

The chain recombines TRBV27 with TRBJ1-6; 9 bases match TRBD1. Germline V lookup: CDR1 MNHEY, CDR2 SMNVEV (reference sequence). The CDR3 length is 18 residues. V shed 2 bases, J shed 2 bases, and the junction held 7 bases outside the gene matches. This CDR3 is CASSLGQGRSTYNSPLHF. CDR3 nucleotides: TGTGCCAGCAGTTTAGGACAGGGGCGGTCGACCTATAATTCACCCCTCCACTTT.

V is TRBV27 and J is TRBJ2-2; 8 positions agree with TRBD2. Germline assignment: CDR1 MNHEY and CDR2 SMNVEV (reference sequence). The CDR3 runs to 13 residues. Germline trimming cut 9 bases from V and 5 bases from J; bases unmatched to any gene: 5. The CDR3 is CASGLAATGELFF. CDR3 nucleotide sequence: TGTGCCAGTGGACTAGCTGCAACCGGGGAGCTGTTTTTT.

V is TRBV10-3 and J is TRBJ1-1; D not certain. Looked up from germline, CDR1 is ENHRY and CDR2 is SYGVKD. CDR3 length equals 13 residues. V was pared by 10 bases and J by 0 bases, with 12 bases between. This chain's CDR3 is CANEAVMNTEAFF. CDR3 DNA sequence: TGTGCCAATGAGGCCGTAATGAACACTGAAGCTTTCTTT.

This chain links TRBV5-1 with TRBJ2-1; tentatively, D is TRBD2 (5 bases). Germline loops: CDR1 SGHRS, CDR2 YFSETQ. The V and J ends lost 0 bases and 3 bases respectively, with 10 bases between them. The CDR3 totals 15 residues. The CDR3 region is CASSLERMGYNEQFF. The CDR3 nucleotides read TGCGCCAGCAGCTTGGAGCGGATGGGCTACAATGAGCAGTTCTTC.